Described below is a single T cell receptor beta chain sequence and its context. The data stem from a study of T cells in localized non-small cell lung cancer. Clones were sequenced by immunoSEQ multiplex PCR, and TCRdb holds only the in-frame ones, with some missing. The table has tens of thousands of clones, 84% seen once. This CDR3 has 15 residues. The germline V gene has CDR1 SGHTA and CDR2 FQGTGA. V lost 5 bases and J 2 bases, leaving 15 bases between the germline ends. Sequences were derived from peripheral blood, sampled before any cancer treatment. This rearrangement joins TRBV7-3 to TRBJ2-5; no firm D call. This receptor was obtained from an older female donor with stage I lung adenocarcinoma. The CDR3 is CASSPSTSSQETQYF. The CDR3 DNA sequence: TGTGCCAGCAGCCCATCGACGAGTAGTCAAGAGACCCAGTACTTC.